The T cell receptor beta chain described here comes from a study of shared clonotypes between healthy human individuals. The CDR3 loop spans 19 amino acids. J was trimmed by 4 bases and V by 1 base; bases with no gene match: 15. The germline V gene encodes CDR1 SGHDN and CDR2 FVKESK. Genomic DNA (from each subset) was split evenly across several immunoSEQ plates. Clones were read by immunoSEQ multiplex PCR, and TCRdb kept only the in-frame ones, dropping some. This sample has 300,000 to 400,000 clones; approximately 79% occur once, and the top ten carry approximately 10%. The chain combines TRBV14 with TRBJ2-2, with 7 positions matching TRBD2. The sequence derives from a man aged 25 to 40 in good health. The sequenced material came from memory CD4+ T cells sorted from blood. As for subset: CD45RA-negative fraction. This CDR3 is CASSQVPPAGGSVTGELFF. DNA for the CDR3: TGTGCCAGCAGCCAAGTTCCCCCCGCTGGCGGGAGTGTCACCGGGGAGCTGTTTTTT.